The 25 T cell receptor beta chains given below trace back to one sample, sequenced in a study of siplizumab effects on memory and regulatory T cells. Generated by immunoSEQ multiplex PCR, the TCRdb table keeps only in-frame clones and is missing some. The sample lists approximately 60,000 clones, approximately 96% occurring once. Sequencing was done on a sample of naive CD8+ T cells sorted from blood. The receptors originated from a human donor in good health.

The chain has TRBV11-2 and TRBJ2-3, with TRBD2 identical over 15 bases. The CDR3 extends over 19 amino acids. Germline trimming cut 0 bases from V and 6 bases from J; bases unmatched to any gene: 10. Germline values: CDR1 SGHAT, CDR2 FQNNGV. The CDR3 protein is CASSLDWTSGGADPDTQYF. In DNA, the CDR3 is TGTGCCAGCAGCTTAGACTGGACTAGCGGGGGGGCCGATCCCGATACGCAGTATTTT.

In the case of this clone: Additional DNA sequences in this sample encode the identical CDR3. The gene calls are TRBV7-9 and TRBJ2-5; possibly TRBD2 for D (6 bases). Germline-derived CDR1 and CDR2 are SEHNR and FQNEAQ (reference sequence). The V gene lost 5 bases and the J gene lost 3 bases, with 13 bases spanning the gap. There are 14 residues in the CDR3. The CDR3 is CASSPRLAEETQYF. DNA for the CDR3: TGTGCCAGCAGCCCCCGATTAGCGGAAGAGACCCAGTACTTC.

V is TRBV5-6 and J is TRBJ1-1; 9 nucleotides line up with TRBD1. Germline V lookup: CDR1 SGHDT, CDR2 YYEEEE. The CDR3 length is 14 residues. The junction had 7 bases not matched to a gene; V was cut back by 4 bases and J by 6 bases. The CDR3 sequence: CASSTGQGIPEAFF. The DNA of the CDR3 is TGTGCCAGCAGCACAGGACAGGGGATACCTGAAGCTTTCTTT.

CDR3 bases: TGTGCCACCAGCAGGACAGGGGGAGACTACAATGAGCAGTTCTTC. Amino acid sequence: CATSRTGGDYNEQFF. V gene TRBV15 combines with J gene TRBJ2-1; TRBD1 agrees at 9 bases. CDR1 is LNHNV and CDR2 is YYDKDF in the germline V gene (reference sequence). The CDR3 consists of 15 residues. The V segment lost 3 bases and the J segment 3 bases; nucleotides outside the gene matches: 3.

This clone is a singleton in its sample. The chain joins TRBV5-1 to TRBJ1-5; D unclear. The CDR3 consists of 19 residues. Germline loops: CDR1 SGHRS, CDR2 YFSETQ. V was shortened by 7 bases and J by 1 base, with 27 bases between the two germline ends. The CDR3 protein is CASPYSRCPRTGSNQPQHF. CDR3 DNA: TGCGCCAGCCCCTATTCTCGCTGTCCCAGGACGGGGAGCAATCAGCCCCAGCATTTT.

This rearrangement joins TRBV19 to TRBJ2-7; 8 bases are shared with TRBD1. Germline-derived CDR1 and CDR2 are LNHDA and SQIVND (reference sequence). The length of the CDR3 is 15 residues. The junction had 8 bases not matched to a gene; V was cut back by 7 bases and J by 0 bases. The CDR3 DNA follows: TGTGCCAGTACCCCAGGGACAGGAAGCTCCTACGAGCAGTACTTC. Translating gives CASTPGTGSSYEQYF.

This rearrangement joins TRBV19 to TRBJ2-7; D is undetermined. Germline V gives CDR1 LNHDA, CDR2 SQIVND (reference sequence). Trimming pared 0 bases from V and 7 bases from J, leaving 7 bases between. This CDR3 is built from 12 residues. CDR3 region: CASSIEPGEQYF. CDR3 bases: TGTGCCAGTAGTATAGAACCCGGAGAGCAGTACTTC. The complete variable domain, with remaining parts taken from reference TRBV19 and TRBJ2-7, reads DGGITQSPKYLFRKEGQNVTLSCEQNLNHDAMYWYRQDPGQGLRLIYYSQIVNDFQKGDIAEGYSVSREKKESFPLTVTSAQKNPTAFYLCASSIEPGEQYFGPGTRLTVT.

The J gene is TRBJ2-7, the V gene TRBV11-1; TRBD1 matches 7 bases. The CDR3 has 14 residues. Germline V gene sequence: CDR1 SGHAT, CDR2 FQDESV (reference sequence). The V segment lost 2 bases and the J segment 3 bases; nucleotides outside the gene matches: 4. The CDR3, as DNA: TGTGCCAGCAGCTTATCCCCAGGGGGCTACGAGCAGTACTTC. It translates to CASSLSPGGYEQYF.

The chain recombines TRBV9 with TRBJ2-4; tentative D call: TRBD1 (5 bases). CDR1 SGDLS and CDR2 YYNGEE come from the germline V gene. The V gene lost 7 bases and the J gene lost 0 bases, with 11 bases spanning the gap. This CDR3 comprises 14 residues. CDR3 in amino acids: CASGQGLAKNIQYF. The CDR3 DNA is TGTGCCAGCGGGCAGGGTTTAGCCAAAAACATTCAGTACTTC.

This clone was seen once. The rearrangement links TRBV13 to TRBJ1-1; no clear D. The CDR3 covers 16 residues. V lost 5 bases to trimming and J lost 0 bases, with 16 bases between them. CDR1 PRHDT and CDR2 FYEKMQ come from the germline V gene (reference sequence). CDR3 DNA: TGTGCCAGCAGCGATTGGACGGGGAGGATGAACACTGAAGCTTTCTTT. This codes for CASSDWTGRMNTEAFF.

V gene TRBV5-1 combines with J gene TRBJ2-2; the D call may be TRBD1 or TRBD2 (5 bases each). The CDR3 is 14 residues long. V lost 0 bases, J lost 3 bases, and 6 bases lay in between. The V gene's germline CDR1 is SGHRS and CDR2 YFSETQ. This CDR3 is CASSLGGDTGELFF. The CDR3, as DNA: TGCGCCAGCAGCTTGGGAGGGGACACCGGGGAGCTGTTTTTT.

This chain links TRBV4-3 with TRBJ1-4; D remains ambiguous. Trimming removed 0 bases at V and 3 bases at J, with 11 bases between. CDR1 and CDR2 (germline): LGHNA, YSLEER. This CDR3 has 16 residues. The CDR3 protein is CASSQDGDGSNEKLFF. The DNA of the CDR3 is TGCGCCAGCAGCCAAGACGGCGACGGATCTAATGAAAAACTGTTTTTT.

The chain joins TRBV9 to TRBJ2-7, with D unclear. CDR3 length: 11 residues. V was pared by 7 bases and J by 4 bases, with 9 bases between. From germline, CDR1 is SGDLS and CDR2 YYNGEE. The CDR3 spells CASASGYEQYF. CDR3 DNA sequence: TGTGCCAGCGCCTCAGGTTACGAGCAGTACTTC.

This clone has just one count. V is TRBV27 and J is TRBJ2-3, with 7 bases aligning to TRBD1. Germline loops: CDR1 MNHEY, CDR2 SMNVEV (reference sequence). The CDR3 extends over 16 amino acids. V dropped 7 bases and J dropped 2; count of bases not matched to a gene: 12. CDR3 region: CASTLTQGLYTDTQYF. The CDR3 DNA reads TGTGCCAGCACCCTAACACAGGGGTTGTACACAGATACGCAGTATTTT.

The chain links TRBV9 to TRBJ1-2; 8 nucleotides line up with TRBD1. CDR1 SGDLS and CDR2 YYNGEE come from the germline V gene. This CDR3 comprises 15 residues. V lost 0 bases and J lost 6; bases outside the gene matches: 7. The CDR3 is CASSVDQGAGNGYTF. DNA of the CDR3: TGTGCCAGCAGCGTAGATCAGGGGGCAGGTAATGGCTACACCTTC.

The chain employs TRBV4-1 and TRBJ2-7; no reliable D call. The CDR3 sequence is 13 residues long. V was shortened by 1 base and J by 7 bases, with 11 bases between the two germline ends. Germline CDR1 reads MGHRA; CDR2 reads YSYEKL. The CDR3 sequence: CASSQGASWEQYF. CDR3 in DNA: TGCGCCAGCAGCCAAGGCGCGTCCTGGGAGCAGTACTTC.

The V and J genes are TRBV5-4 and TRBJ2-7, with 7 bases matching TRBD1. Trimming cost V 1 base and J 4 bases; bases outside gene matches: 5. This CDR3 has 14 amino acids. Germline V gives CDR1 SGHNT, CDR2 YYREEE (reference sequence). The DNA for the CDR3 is TGTGCCAGCAGCTTGCAGGGGGTGACTTACGAGCAGTACTTC. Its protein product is CASSLQGVTYEQYF.

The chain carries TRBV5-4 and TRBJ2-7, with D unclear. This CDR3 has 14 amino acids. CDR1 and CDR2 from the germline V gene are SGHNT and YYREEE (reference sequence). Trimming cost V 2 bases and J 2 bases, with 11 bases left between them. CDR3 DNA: TGTGCCAGCAGCTTAGGTGGGTTTACCTACGAGCAGTACTTC. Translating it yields CASSLGGFTYEQYF. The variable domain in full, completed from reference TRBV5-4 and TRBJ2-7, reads ETGVTQSPTHLIKTRGQQVTLRCSSQSGHNTVSWYQQALGQGPQFIFQYYREEENGRGNFPPRFSGLQFPNYSSELNVNALELDDSALYLCASSLGGFTYEQYFGPGTRLTVT.

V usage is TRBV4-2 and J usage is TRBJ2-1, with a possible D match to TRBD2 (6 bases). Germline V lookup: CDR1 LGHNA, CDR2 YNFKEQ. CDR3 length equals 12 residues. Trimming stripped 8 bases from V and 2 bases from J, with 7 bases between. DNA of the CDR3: TGTGCCAGCGGGGGGACCTACAATGAGCAGTTCTTC. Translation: CASGGTYNEQFF.

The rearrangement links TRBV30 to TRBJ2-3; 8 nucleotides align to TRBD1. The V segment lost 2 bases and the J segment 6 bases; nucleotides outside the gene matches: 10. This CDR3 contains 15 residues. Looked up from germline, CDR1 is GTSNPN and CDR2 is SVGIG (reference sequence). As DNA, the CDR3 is TGTGCCTGGAGTCAGGGCAGGGGGCCTGTTGATACGCAGTATTTT. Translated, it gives CAWSQGRGPVDTQYF.

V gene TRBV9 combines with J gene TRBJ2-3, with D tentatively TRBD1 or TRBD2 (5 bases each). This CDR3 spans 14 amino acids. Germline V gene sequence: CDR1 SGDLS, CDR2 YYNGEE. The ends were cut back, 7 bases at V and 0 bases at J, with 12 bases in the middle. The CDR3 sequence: CASGPGPSTDTQYF. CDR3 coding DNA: TGTGCCAGCGGGCCGGGGCCAAGCACAGATACGCAGTATTTT.

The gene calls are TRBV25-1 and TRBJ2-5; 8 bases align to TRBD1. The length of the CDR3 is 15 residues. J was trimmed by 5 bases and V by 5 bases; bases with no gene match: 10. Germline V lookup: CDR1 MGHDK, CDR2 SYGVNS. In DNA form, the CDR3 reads TGTGCCAGCAGTCCTGGGACAGGAATTCACGAGACCCAGTACTTC. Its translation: CASSPGTGIHETQYF.

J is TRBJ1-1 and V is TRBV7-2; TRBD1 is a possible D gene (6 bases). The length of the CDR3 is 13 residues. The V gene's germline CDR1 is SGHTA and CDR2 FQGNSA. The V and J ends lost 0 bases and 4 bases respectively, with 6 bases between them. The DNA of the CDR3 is TGTGCCAGCAGCTTAGCGACAGGCACTGAAGCTTTCTTT. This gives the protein CASSLATGTEAFF.

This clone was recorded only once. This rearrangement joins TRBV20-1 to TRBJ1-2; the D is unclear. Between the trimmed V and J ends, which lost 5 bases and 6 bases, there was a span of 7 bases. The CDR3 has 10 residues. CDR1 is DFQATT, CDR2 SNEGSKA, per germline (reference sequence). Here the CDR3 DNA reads TGCAGTGCTTTCCCCGATGGCTACACCTTC. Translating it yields CSAFPDGYTF.

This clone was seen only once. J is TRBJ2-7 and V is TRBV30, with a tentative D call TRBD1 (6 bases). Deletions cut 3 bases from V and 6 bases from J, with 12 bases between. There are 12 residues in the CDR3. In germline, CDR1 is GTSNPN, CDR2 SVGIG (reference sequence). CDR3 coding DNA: TGTGCCTGGAGATCGGACAGTCTCGAGCAGTACTTC. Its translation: CAWRSDSLEQYF.